The subject of this entry is one T cell receptor beta chain. Antigen unknown. The sample originates from a study of memory CD4+ T cells and cytomegalovirus serostatus. Whole-study results and caveats: Suggested: most of the CMV-linked TCR signature lies in CD4+ memory cells.

The sort gate was single viable CD3+CD4+CD8-CD45RO+ cells for memory CD4+ T cells. The V gene's germline CDR1 is SGHNT and CDR2 YYREEE (reference sequence). V was pared by 3 bases and J by 8 bases, with 14 bases between. This CDR3 has 14 residues. Produced via immunoSEQ multiplex PCR; TCRdb's table is partial and in-frame only. The sample shows 40,000 to 50,000 clones, 75% to 85% of them seen only once. This chain joins TRBV5-4 and TRBJ1-4; weak D call: TRBD1 (5 bases). The receptor comes from an adult in good health and CMV-seronegative. Input material: memory CD4+ T cells from blood. This chain's CDR3 is CASSWGGVDEKLFF. The CDR3 DNA reads as TGTGCCAGCAGCTGGGGCGGGGTGGACGAAAAACTGTTTTTT.